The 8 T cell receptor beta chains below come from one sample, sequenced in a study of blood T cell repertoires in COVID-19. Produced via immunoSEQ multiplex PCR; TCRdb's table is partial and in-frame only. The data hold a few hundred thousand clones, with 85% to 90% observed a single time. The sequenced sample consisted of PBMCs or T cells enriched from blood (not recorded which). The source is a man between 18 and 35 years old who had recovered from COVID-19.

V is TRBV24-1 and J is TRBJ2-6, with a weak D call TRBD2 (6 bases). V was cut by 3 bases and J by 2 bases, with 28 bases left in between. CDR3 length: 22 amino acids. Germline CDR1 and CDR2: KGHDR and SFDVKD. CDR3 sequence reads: CATSDPHPSQRANKTGANVLTF. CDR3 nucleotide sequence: TGTGCCACCAGTGATCCACATCCAAGCCAGCGGGCCAATAAGACTGGGGCCAACGTCCTGACTTTC.

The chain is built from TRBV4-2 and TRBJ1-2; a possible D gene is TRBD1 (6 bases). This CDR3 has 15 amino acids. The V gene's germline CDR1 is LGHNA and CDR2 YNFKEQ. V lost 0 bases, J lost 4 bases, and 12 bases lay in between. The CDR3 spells CASSQDLGQIYGYTF. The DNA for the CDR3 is TGTGCCAGCAGCCAAGATTTAGGACAGATCTATGGCTACACCTTC.

The CDR3 coding sequence is TGTGCCACCAGTGCCCCGTGGGGGACTTCGGAGGAGACCCAGTACTTC. This encodes CATSAPWGTSEETQYF. The rearrangement links TRBV24-1 to TRBJ2-5; D may be TRBD2 (6 bases). Germline V gives CDR1 KGHDR, CDR2 SFDVKD. V was cut by 5 bases and J by 5 bases, with 20 bases left in between. The length of the CDR3 is 16 residues.

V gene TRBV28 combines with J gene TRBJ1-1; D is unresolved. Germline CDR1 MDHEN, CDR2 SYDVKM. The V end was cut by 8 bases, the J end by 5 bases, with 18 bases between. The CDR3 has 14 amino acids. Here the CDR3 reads CASLSTAVRTEAFF. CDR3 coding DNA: TGTGCCAGCCTATCAACGGCGGTAAGAACTGAAGCTTTCTTT.

CDR3 residues: CAISETRVQQYF. The DNA for the CDR3 is TGTGCCATCAGTGAAACGAGGGTCCAGCAGTACTTC. V gene TRBV10-3 combines with J gene TRBJ2-7, with D tentatively TRBD2 (5 bases). Germline V gives CDR1 ENHRY, CDR2 SYGVKD. CDR3 length: 12 residues. V was cut by 3 bases and J by 8 bases, with 11 bases left in between.

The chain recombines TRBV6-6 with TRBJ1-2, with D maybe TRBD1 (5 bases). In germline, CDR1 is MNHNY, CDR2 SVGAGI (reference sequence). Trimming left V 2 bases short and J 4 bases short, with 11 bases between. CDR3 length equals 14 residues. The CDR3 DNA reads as TGTGCCAGCAGTTACGGGGCAGACTTCTATGGCTACACCTTC. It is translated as CASSYGADFYGYTF.

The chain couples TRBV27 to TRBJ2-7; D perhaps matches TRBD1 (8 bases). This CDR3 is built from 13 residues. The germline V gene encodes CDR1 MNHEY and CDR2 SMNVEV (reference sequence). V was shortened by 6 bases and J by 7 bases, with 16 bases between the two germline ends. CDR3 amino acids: CASRKAQGGEQYF. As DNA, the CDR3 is TGTGCCAGCAGGAAGGCACAGGGGGGGGAGCAGTACTTC.

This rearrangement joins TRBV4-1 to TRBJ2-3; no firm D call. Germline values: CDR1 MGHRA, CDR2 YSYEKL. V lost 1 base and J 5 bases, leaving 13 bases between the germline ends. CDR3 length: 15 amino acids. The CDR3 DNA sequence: TGCGCCAGCAGCCAAGTAGGCACAGATGAAGATACGCAGTATTTT. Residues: CASSQVGTDEDTQYF.